This T cell receptor beta chain comes out of a study of cytomegalovirus exposure and HLA in healthy donors. Study results and limitations: Reportedly, diagnosis of cytomegalovirus status by the classifier showed high specificity and sensitivity. The finding came from a later analysis; first-cohort TCR clusters tended to co-occur in the approximately 120 validation repertoires. The study listed some 160 cytomegalovirus-associated TCR beta chains.

About this clone: No antigen is known for it.

The repertoire was sequenced with immunoSEQ multiplex PCR; TCRdb's copy has only in-frame clones and lacks some. The data hold about 110,000 clones, with more than 75% observed a single time. This CDR3 spans 17 amino acids. Per germline, CDR1 LGHNA and CDR2 YSLEER. The junction had 12 bases not matched to a gene; V was cut back by 1 base and J by 5 bases. The origin of this receptor is a woman in her thirties in good health and CMV-seropositive. V usage is TRBV4-3 and J usage is TRBJ2-3, with 7 bases aligning to TRBD1. What was sequenced was PBMCs. The CDR3 loop is CASSQAPDRVIVDTQYF. The CDR3 bases are TGCGCCAGCAGCCAAGCCCCCGACAGGGTCATAGTAGATACGCAGTATTTT.